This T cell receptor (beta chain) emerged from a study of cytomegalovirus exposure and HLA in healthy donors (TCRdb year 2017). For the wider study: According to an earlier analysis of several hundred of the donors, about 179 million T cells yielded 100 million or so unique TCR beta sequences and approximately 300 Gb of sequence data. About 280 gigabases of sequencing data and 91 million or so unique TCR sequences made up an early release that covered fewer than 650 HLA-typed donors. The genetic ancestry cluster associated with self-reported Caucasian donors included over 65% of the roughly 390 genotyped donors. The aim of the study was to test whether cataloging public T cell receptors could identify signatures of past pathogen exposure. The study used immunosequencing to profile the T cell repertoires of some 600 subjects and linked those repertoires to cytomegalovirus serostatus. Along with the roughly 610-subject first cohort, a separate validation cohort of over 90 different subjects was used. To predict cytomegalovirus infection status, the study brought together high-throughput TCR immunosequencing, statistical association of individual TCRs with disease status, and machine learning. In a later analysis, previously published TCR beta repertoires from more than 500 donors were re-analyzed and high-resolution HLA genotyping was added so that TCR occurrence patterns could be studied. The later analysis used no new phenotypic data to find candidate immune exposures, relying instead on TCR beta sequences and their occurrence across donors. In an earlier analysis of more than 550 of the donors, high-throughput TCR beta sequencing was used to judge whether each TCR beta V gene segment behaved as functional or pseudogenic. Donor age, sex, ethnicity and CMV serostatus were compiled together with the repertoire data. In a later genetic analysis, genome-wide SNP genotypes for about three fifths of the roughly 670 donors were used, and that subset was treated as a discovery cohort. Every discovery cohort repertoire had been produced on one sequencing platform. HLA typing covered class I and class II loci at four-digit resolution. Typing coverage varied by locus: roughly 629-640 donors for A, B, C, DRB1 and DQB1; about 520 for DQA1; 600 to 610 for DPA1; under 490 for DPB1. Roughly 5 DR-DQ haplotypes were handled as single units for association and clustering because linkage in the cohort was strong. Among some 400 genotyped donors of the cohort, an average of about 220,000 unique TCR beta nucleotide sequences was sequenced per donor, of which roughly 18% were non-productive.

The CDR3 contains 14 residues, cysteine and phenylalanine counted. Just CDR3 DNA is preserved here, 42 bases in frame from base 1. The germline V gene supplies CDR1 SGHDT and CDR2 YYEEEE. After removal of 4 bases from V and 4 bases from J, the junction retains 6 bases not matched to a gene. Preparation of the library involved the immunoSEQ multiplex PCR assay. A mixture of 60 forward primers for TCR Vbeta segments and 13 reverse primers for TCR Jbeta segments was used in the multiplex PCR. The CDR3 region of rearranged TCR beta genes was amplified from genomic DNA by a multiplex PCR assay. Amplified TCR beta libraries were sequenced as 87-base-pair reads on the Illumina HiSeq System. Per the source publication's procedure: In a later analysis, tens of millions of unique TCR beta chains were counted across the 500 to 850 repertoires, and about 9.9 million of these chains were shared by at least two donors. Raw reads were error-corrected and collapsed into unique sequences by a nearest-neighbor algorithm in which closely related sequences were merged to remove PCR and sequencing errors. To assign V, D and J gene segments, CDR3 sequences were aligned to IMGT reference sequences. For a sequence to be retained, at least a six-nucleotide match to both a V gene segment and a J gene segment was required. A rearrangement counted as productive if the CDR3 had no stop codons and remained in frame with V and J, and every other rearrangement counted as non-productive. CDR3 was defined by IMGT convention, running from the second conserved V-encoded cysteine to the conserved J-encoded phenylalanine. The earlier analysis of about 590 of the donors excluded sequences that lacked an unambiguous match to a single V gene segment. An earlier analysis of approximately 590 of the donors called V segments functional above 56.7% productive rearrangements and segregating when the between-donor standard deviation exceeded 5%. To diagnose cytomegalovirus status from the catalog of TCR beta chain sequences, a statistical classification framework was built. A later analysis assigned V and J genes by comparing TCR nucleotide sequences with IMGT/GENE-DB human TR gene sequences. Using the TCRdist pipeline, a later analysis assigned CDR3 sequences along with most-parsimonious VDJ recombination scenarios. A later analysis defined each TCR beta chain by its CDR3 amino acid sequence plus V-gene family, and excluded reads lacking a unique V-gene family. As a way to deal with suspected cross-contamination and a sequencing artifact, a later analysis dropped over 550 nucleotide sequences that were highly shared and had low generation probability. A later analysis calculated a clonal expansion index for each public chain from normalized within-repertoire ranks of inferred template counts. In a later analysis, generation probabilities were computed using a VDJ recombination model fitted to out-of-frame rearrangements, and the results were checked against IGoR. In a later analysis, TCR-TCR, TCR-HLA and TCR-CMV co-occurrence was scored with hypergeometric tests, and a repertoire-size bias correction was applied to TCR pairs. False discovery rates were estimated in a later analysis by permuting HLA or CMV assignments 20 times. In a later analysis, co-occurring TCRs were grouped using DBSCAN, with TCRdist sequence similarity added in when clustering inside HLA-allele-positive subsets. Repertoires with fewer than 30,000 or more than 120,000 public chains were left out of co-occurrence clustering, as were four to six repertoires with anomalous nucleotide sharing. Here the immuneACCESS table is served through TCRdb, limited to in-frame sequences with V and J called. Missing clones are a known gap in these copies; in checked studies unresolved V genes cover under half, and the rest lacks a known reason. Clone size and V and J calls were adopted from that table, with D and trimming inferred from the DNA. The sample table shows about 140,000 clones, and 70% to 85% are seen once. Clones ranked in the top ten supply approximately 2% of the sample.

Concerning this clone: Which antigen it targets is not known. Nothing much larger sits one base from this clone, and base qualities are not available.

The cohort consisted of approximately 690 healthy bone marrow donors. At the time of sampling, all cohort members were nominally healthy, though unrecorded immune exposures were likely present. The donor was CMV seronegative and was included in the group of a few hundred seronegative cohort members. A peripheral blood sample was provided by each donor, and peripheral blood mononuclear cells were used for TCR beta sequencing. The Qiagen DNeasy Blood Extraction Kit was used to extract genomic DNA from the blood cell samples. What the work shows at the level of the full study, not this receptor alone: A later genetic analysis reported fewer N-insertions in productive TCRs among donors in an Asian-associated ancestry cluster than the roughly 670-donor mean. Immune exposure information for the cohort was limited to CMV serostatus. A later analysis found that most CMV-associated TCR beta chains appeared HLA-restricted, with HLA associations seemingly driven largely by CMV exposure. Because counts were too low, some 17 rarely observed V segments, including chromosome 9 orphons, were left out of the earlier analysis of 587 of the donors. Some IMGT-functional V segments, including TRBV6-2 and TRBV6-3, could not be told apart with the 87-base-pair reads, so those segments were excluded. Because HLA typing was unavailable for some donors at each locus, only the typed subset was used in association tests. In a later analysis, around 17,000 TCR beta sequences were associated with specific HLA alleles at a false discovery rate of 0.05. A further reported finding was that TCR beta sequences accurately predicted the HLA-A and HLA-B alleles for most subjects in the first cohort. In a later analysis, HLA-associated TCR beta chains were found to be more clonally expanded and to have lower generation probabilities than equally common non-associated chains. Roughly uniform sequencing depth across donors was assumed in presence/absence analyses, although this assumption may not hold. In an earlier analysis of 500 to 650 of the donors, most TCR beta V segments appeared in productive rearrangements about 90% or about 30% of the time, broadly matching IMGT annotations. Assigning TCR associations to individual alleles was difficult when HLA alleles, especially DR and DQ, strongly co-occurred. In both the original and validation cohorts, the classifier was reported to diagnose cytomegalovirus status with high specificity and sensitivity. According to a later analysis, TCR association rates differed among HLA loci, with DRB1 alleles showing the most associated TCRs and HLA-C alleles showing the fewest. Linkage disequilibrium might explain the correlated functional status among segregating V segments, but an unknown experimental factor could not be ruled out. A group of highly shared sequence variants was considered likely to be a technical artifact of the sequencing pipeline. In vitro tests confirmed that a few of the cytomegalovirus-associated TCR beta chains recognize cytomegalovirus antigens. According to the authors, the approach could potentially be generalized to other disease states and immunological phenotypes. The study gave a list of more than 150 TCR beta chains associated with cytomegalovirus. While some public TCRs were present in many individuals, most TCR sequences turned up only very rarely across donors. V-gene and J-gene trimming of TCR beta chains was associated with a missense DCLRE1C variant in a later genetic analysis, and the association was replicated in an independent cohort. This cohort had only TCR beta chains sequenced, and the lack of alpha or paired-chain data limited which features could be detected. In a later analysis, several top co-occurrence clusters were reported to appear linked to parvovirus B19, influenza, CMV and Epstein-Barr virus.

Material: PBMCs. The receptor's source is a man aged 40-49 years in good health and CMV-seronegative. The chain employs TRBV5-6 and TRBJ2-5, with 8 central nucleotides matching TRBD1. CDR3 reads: CASSQQGDLETQYF. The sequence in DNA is TGTGCCAGCAGCCAACAGGGGGATTTAGAGACCCAGTACTTC.